The 21 T cell receptor beta chains in this list originate from one sample, sequenced in a study of shared clonotypes between healthy human individuals. Clones were sequenced by immunoSEQ multiplex PCR, and TCRdb holds only the in-frame ones, with some missing. Altogether 950,000 to 1,200,000 clones are present, 70% to 80% being singletons, with the ten largest covering roughly 0.9%. The sequencing sample was made of memory CD4+ T cells from PBMCs. Stated subset: CD45RA-negative fraction. These receptors came from a man younger than 35 in good health. Some clones in this sample may be carry-over from other donors' samples.

The chain uses TRBV6-6 and TRBJ1-3; maybe TRBD1 (6 bases). V lost 5 bases to trimming and J lost 0 bases, with 11 bases between them. The V gene's germline CDR1 is MNHNY and CDR2 SVGAGI (reference sequence). The length of the CDR3 is 15 residues. The CDR3 spells CASSGGQTSGNTIYF. CDR3 DNA sequence: TGTGCCAGCAGTGGGGGCCAAACCTCTGGAAACACCATATATTTT.

This clone was observed a few times. The V and J genes are TRBV5-1 and TRBJ1-2, with no clear D. Germline V gives CDR1 SGHRS, CDR2 YFSETQ. The CDR3 covers 13 residues. Trimming shortened V by 2 bases and J by 4 bases, and 9 bases separated the two germline ends. Here the CDR3 reads CASSLTEFYGYTF. Here the CDR3 DNA reads TGCGCCAGCAGCTTAACCGAATTCTATGGCTACACCTTC.

The J gene is TRBJ1-3, the V gene TRBV7-2; D is uncertain. Germline V gene sequence: CDR1 SGHTA, CDR2 FQGNSA. The CDR3 totals 14 residues. V was cut by 5 bases and J by 2 bases, with 10 bases left in between. CDR3 amino acids: CASSLWYTGNTIYF. CDR3 DNA: TGTGCCAGCAGCCTGTGGTATACTGGAAACACCATATATTTT.

The CDR3 DNA reads as TGTGCCAGCAGCGGTGGGACAGGCCTAAGGACCGGGGAGCTGTTTTTT. This sequence encodes CASSGGTGLRTGELFF. This sequence joins TRBV9 and TRBJ2-2; 8 bases align to TRBD1. The CDR3 runs to 16 residues. Germline CDR1 is SGDLS and CDR2 is YYNGEE. J was trimmed by 5 bases and V by 3 bases; bases with no gene match: 9. The full variable domain, with the rest looked up from reference TRBV9 and TRBJ2-2, is DSGVTQTPKHLITATGQRVTLRCSPRSGDLSVYWYQQSLDQGLQFLIQYYNGEERAKGNILERFSAQQFPDLHSELNLSSLELGDSALYFCASSGGTGLRTGELFFGEGSRLTVL.

The DNA for the CDR3 is TGTGCCAGCAGTTACAGTTTGAGGGACAGAAAAGAGCAGTTCTTC. It is translated as CASSYSLRDRKEQFF. The chain has TRBV11-2 and TRBJ2-1, with 7 bases fitting TRBD1. CDR1 is SGHAT and CDR2 is FQNNGV in the germline V gene. The junction had 15 bases not matched to a gene; V was cut back by 6 bases and J by 10 bases. The CDR3 sequence is 15 residues long.

This clone occurred once. This rearrangement joins TRBV27 to TRBJ1-4; unclear D gene. Trimming took off 5 bases at V and 12 bases at J, with 16 bases between the two ends. Germline values: CDR1 MNHEY, CDR2 SMNVEV (reference sequence). The CDR3 has 13 amino acids. Here the CDR3 DNA reads TGTGCCAGCAGTCCGACGACCCGTGGCGAACTGTTTTTT. Its translation: CASSPTTRGELFF.

CDR3 loop: CAIVPGQGSYEQYF. CDR3 nucleotide sequence: TGTGCCATCGTACCGGGACAGGGATCCTACGAGCAGTACTTC. This chain links TRBV10-3 with TRBJ2-7; 9 bases fit TRBD1. After removal of 8 bases from V and 1 base from J, the junction contained 6 bases not matched to a gene. The CDR3 consists of 14 residues. The germline gives CDR1 ENHRY, CDR2 SYGVKD.

This clone was detected once. One end of the junction varies from germline; a read error may be responsible. The chain couples TRBV7-9 to TRBJ2-5, with 8 bases fitting TRBD2. The CDR3 extends over 13 amino acids. Germline CDR1 is SEHNR and CDR2 is FQNEAQ (reference sequence). CDR3 in DNA: TGCGCCAGCAGGGGACTAGGTGGGGAGACCCAGTACTTC. Translated: CASRGLGGETQYF.

J is TRBJ1-1 and V is TRBV6-5; D is uncertain. Germline assignment: CDR1 MNHEY and CDR2 SVGAGI. The CDR3 totals 14 residues. V shed 7 bases and J shed 1 base, with 13 bases lying between them. The CDR3 DNA reads TGTGCCAGCACCAAGGGCTTTGGGAACACTGAAGCTTTCTTT. It is translated as CASTKGFGNTEAFF.

V gene TRBV9 combines with J gene TRBJ2-7, with D tentatively TRBD1 or TRBD2 (6 bases each). Germline V gene sequence: CDR1 SGDLS, CDR2 YYNGEE. V gave up 4 bases and J gave up 5 bases, with 16 bases separating them. The CDR3 is 14 residues long. The CDR3 loop is CASSPTGASDEQYF. CDR3 bases: TGTGCCAGCAGCCCAACGGGGGCTAGCGACGAGCAGTACTTC.

The V call is TRBV30, the J call TRBJ2-3; 8 bases align to TRBD2. The germline CDR1 and CDR2 sequences are GTSNPN and SVGIG (reference sequence). The CDR3 contains 15 residues. Unmatched junction bases numbered 7, after V lost 5 bases and J lost 0 bases. DNA of the CDR3: TGTGCCTGGGGATCGACTAGCGCAAGCACAGATACGCAGTATTTT. Protein sequence: CAWGSTSASTDTQYF.

The genes are TRBV2 and TRBJ1-3; a possible D gene is TRBD1 (5 bases). Germline V gene sequence: CDR1 SNHLY, CDR2 FYNNEI. CDR3 length equals 14 residues. Trimming took 7 bases from V and 0 from J, leaving 10 bases between them. In DNA form, the CDR3 reads TGTGCCAGCAATTATGGGGGCTCTGGAAACACCATATATTTT. Amino acid sequence: CASNYGGSGNTIYF.

The CDR3 nucleotides read TGTGCCAGCAGTCCCGGGACGGGAGGCTACGAGCAGTACTTC. Its protein product is CASSPGTGGYEQYF. The rearrangement links TRBV7-9 to TRBJ2-7; 7 bases match TRBD2. The CDR3 contains 14 residues. Germline loops: CDR1 SEHNR, CDR2 FQNEAQ (reference sequence). V trimming: 6 bases; J trimming: 3 bases; junction bases outside the gene matches: 8.

The chain recombines TRBV5-1 with TRBJ1-3, with 12 bases lining up with TRBD1. Trimming at V came to 3 bases and at J to 4 bases, leaving 5 bases not matched to a gene. Germline loops: CDR1 SGHRS, CDR2 YFSETQ. The CDR3 sequence is 16 residues long. The CDR3 region has the DNA TGCGCCAGCAGCTCGGGGACAGGGGGCTTAGGAAACACCATATATTTT. This translates into CASSSGTGGLGNTIYF.

V is TRBV20-1 and J is TRBJ2-1; D is undetermined. Germline V gene lookup returns CDR1 DFQATT and CDR2 SNEGSKA (reference sequence). Trimming removed 2 bases from V and 8 bases from J, with 7 bases in between. The CDR3 totals 11 residues. The CDR3 spells CSARRRDEQFF. The CDR3 region has the DNA TGCAGTGCTAGACGGCGAGATGAGCAGTTCTTC.

Only a few counts were recorded for this clone. This chain's CDR3 is CASSSGQEYGYTF. CDR3 in DNA: TGTGCCAGCAGCAGTGGACAGGAATATGGCTACACCTTC. This chain links TRBV5-4 with TRBJ1-2; TRBD1 agrees at 7 bases. Germline CDR1 and CDR2: SGHNT and YYREEE (reference sequence). V dropped 4 bases and J dropped 5; count of bases not matched to a gene: 5. The CDR3 has 13 residues.

The chain links TRBV15 to TRBJ2-1; no clear D. This CDR3 comprises 14 residues. Germline V lookup: CDR1 LNHNV, CDR2 YYDKDF (reference sequence). V lost 3 bases, J lost 5 bases, and 11 bases lay in between. This CDR3 reads CATSRDPTHNEQFF. Here the CDR3 DNA reads TGTGCCACCAGCAGGGACCCAACACACAATGAGCAGTTCTTC.

A note on this clone: This could be a read error, since a much larger clone is one nucleotide away. Additional DNA sequences in this sample encode the identical CDR3. J is TRBJ1-1 and V is TRBV6-6, with unresolved D. The CDR3 totals 13 residues. Germline-derived CDR1 and CDR2 are MNHNY and SVGAGI (reference sequence). DNA of the CDR3: TGTGCCAGCAACCCTGCAGGAAACACCGAAGCTTTCTTT. This sequence encodes CASNPAGNTEAFF.

This clone has more than one count but fewer than ten. This chain connects TRBV2 to TRBJ2-5; 11 positions agree with TRBD2. Per germline, CDR1 SNHLY and CDR2 FYNNEI. The ends lost 4 bases at V and 1 base at J; junction bases unmatched: 5. This CDR3 comprises 16 residues. For the CDR3, the DNA is TGTGCCAGCAGTGTGCCTAGCGGGAGGCCCCAAGAGACCCAGTACTTC. It specifies CASSVPSGRPQETQYF.

The chain is built from TRBV28 and TRBJ1-4, with D hard to call. Germline CDR1 reads MDHEN; CDR2 reads SYDVKM. There are 12 residues in the CDR3. The V end was cut by 5 bases, the J end by 8 bases, with 9 bases between. This CDR3 reads CASSPPGEKLFF. The CDR3 DNA sequence: TGTGCCAGCAGTCCACCCGGCGAAAAACTGTTTTTT.

This clone has just a few counts. The chain uses TRBV18 and TRBJ2-5, with D uncertain. The germline CDR1 and CDR2 sequences are KGHSH and LQKENI. Trimming removed 4 bases from V and 5 bases from J, with 11 bases in between. This CDR3 has 13 residues. CDR3 DNA sequence: TGTGCCAGCTCACAAGCTCTGGGGGAGACCCAGTACTTC. This gives the protein CASSQALGETQYF. The full variable domain, its missing parts supplied by reference TRBV18 and TRBJ2-5, is NAGVMQNPRHLVRRRGQEARLRCSPMKGHSHVYWYRQLPEEGLKFMVYLQKENIIDESGMPKERFSAEFPKEGPSILRIQQVVRGDSAAYFCASSQALGETQYFGPGTRLLVL.